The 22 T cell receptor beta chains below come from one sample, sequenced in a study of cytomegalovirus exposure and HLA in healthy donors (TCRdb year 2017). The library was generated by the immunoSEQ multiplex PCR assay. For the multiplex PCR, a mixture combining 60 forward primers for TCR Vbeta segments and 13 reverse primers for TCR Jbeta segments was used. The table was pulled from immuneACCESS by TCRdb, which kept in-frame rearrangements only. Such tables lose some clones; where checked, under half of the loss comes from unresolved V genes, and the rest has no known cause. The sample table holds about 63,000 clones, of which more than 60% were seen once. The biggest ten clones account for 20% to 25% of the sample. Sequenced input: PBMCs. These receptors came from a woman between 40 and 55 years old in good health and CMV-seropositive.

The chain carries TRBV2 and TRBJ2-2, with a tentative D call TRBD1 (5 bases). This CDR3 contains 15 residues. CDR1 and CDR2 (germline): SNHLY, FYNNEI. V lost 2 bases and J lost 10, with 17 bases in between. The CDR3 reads CASSETAGMTAELFF. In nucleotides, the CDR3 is TGTGCCAGCAGTGAAACTGCAGGGATGACAGCGGAGCTGTTTTTT.

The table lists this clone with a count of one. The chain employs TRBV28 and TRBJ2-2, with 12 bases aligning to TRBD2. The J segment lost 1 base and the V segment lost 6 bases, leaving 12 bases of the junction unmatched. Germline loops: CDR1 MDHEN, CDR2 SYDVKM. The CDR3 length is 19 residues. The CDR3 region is CASSRRTSGVLMNTGELFF. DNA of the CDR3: TGTGCCAGCAGCCGTCGGACTAGCGGGGTTTTAATGAACACCGGGGAGCTGTTTTTT.

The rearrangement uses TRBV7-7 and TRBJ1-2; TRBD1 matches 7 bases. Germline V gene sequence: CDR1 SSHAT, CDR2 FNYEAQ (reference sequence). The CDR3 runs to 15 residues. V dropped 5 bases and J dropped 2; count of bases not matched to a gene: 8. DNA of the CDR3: TGTGCCAGCAGCCCCCTACCACAGGGGAACTATGGCTACACCTTC. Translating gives CASSPLPQGNYGYTF.

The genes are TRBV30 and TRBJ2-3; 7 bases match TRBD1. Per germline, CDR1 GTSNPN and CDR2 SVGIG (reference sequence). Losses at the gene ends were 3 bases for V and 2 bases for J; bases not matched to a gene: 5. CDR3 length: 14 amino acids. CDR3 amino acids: CAWRRQGSTDTQYF. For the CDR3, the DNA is TGTGCCTGGAGGCGACAGGGTTCCACAGATACGCAGTATTTT. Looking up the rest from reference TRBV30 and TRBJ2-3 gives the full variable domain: SQTIHQWPATLVQPVGSPLSLECTVEGTSNPNLYWYRQAAGRGLQLLFYSVGIGQISSEVPQNLSASRPQDRQFILSSKKLLLSDSGFYLCAWRRQGSTDTQYFGPGTRLTVL.

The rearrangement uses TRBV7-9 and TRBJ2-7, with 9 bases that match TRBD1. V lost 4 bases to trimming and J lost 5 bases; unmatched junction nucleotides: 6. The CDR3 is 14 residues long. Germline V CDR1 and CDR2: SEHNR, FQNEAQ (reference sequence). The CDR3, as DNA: TGTGCCAGCAGCTCCGGGACAGGGTGGAACGAGCAGTACTTC. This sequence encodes CASSSGTGWNEQYF.

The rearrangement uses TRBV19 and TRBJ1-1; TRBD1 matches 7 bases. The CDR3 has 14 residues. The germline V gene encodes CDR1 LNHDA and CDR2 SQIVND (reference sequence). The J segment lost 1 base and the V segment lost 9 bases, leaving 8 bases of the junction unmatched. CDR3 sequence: CASSEGAQNTEAFF. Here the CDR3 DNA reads TGTGCCAGCAGTGAGGGGGCTCAGAACACTGAAGCTTTCTTT.

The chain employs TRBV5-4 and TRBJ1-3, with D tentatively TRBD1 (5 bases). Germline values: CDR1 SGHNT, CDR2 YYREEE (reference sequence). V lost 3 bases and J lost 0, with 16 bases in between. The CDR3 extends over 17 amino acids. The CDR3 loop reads CASSSWRPQGSGNTIYF. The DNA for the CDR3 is TGTGCCAGCAGCTCTTGGCGGCCCCAGGGCTCTGGAAACACCATATATTTT.

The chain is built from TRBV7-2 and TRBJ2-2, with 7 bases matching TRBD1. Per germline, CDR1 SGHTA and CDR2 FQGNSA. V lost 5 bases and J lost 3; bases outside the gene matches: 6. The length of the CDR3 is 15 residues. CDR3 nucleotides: TGTGCCAGCAGCCTCCGGACAGGAGACACCGGGGAGCTGTTTTTT. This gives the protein CASSLRTGDTGELFF.

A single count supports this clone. Here the CDR3 DNA reads TGCGCCAGCAAAAGGGAGGCAGATACGCAGTATTTT. Translated: CASKREADTQYF. The chain joins TRBV5-1 to TRBJ2-3, with a weak D call TRBD2 (6 bases). The V gene lost 6 bases and the J gene lost 4 bases, with 9 bases spanning the gap. Germline V gene lookup returns CDR1 SGHRS and CDR2 YFSETQ. The CDR3 is made up of 12 amino acids.

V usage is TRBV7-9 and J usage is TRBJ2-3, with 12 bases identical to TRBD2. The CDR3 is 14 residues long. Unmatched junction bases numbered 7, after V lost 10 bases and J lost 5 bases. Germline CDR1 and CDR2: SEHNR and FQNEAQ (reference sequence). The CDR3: CAIQTSGGLDTQYF. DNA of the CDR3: TGTGCCATACAGACTAGCGGGGGATTAGATACGCAGTATTTT.

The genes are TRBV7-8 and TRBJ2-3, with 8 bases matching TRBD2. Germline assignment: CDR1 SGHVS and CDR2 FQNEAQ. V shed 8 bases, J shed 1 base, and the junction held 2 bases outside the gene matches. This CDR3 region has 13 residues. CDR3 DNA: TGTGCCAGCGGGCGGGGGGGCACAGATACGCAGTATTTT. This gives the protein CASGRGGTDTQYF.

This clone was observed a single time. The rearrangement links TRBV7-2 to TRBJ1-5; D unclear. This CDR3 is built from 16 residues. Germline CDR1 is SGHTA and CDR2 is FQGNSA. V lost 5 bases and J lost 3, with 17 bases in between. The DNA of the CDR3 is TGTGCCAGCAGCCCTCGAGGACTGCCCAACAATCAGCCCCAGCATTTT. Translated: CASSPRGLPNNQPQHF.

The CDR3 here is CASFREKLFF. The CDR3 DNA follows: TGTGCCAGCTTCCGGGAAAAACTGTTTTTT. This rearrangement joins TRBV6-6 to TRBJ1-4; D unresolved. Germline CDR1 MNHNY, CDR2 SVGAGI (reference sequence). Trimming took off 8 bases at V and 8 bases at J, with 6 bases between the two ends. This CDR3 has 10 amino acids.

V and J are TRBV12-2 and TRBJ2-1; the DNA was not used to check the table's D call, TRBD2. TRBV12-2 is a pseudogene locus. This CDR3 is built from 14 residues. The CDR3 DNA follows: TGTGCAAGTATGAGGACTCTAGACTACAATGAGCAGTTCTTC. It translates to CASMRTLDYNEQFF.

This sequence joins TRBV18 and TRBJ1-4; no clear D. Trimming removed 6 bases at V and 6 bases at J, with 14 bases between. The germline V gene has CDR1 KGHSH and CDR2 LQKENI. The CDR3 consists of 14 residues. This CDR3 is CASSQAGNYEKLFF. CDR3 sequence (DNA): TGTGCCAGCTCCCAGGCGGGAAATTATGAAAAACTGTTTTTT.

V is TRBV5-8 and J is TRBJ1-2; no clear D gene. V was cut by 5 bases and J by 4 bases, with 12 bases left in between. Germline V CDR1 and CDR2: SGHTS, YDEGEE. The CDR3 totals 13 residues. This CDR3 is CASRRRSVYGYTF. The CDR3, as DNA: TGTGCCAGCAGGCGGAGGTCCGTCTATGGCTACACCTTC.

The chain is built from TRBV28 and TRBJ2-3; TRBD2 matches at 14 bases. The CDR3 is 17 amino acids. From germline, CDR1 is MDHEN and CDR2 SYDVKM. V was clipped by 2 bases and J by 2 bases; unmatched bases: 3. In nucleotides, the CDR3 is TGTGCCAGCAGTTTACGGACTAGCGGGGGGACCACAGATACGCAGTATTTT. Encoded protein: CASSLRTSGGTTDTQYF.

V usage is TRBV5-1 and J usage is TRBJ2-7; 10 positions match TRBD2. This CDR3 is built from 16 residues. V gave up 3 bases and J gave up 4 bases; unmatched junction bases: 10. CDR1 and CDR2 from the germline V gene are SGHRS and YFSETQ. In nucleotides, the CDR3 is TGCGCCAGCAGCTCGGGGGGTAGCGGGGGGCGGTACGAGCAGTACTTC. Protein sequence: CASSSGGSGGRYEQYF.

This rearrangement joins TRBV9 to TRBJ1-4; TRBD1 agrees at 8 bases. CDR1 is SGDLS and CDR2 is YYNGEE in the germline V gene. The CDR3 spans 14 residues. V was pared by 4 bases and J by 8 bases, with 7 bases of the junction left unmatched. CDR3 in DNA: TGTGCCAGCAGCCTGGGACAGGTCAACGAAAAACTGTTTTTT. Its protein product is CASSLGQVNEKLFF.

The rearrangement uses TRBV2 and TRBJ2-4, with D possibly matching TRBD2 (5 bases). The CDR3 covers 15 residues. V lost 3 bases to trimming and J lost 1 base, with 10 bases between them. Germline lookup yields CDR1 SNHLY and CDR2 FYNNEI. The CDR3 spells CASSDSAGAKNIQYF. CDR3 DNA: TGTGCCAGCAGTGATAGCGCAGGCGCCAAAAACATTCAGTACTTC.

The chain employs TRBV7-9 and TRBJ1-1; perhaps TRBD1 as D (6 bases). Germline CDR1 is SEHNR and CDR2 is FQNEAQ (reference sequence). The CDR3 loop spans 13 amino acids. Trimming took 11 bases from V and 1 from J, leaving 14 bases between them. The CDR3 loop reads CAVKLGQNTEAFF. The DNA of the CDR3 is TGTGCCGTTAAGCTGGGACAGAACACTGAAGCTTTCTTT. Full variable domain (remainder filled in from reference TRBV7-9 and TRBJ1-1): DTGVSQNPRHKITKRGQNVTFRCDPISEHNRLYWYRQTLGQGPEFLTYFQNEAQLEKSRLLSDRFSAERPKGSFSTLEIQRTEQGDSAMYLCAVKLGQNTEAFFGQGTRLTVV.

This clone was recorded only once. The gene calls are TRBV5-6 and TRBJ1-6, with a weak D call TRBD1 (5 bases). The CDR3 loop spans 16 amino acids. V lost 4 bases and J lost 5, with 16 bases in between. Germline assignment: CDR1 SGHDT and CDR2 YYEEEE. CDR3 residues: CASSLDSLFHNSPLHF. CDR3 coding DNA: TGTGCCAGCAGCCTCGACAGTCTCTTCCATAATTCACCCCTCCACTTT. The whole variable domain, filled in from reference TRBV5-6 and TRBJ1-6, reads DAGVTQSPTHLIKTRGQQVTLRCSPKSGHDTVSWYQQALGQGPQFIFQYYEEEERQRGNFPDRFSGHQFPNYSSELNVNALLLGDSALYLCASSLDSLFHNSPLHFGNGTRLTVT.